Presented here are 21 T cell receptor beta chains from one specimen sequenced in a study of regulatory T cells in long-lasting Graves disease. With iRepertoire HTBI primers and Arm-PCR of CDR3 regions, TCR beta libraries were built. In TCRdb, the multiplex PCR reads were re-called with MiXCR into one record per CDR3 protein. The repertoire holds 390,000 or so distinct CDR3 sequences, with around 23% as singletons. Time point meaning: persistent/refractory GD, antithyroid drugs over 5 years with positive TRAb. Making the TCR library involved RNA that had been extracted from PBMCs. Source: peripheral blood mononuclear cells (PBMCs), taken when the disease was refractory, from a patient treated with antithyroid drugs. The receptors derive from a woman aged 40 to 50 with Graves disease.

The genes are TRBV30 and TRBJ1-5; a possible D gene is TRBD1 (6 bases). This CDR3 contains 13 residues. Germline V lookup: CDR1 GTSNPN, CDR2 SVGIG (reference sequence). V lost 4 bases and J 6 bases, leaving 13 bases between the germline ends. The CDR3: CAWNRGAGQPQHF. DNA of the CDR3: TGTGCCTGGAATCGGGGGGCTGGTCAGCCCCAGCATTTT.

This clonotype was recorded many times. This rearrangement joins TRBV19 to TRBJ2-4; D perhaps matches TRBD1 (5 bases). V gave up 5 bases and J gave up 0 bases, with 11 bases separating them. The germline V gene encodes CDR1 LNHDA and CDR2 SQIVND (reference sequence). The CDR3 loop spans 15 amino acids. The CDR3 region is CASSPGLSAKNIQYF. The CDR3 DNA is TGTGCCAGTAGTCCAGGGCTTTCAGCCAAAAACATTCAGTACTTC.

This chain links TRBV28 with TRBJ2-1; D gene uncertain. This CDR3 has 13 amino acids. Germline V gene sequence: CDR1 MDHEN, CDR2 SYDVKM. Trimming removed 1 base at V and 6 bases at J, with 7 bases between. Here the CDR3 DNA reads TGTGCCAGCAGTTTATCCTACTTCAATGAGCAGTTCTTC. It is translated as CASSLSYFNEQFF.

In nucleotides, the CDR3 is TGTGCCAGCAGCCAAGTGGCCAGTAGGATTGAAAAACTGTTTTTT. This codes for CASSQVASRIEKLFF. The chain employs TRBV14 and TRBJ1-4; no reliable D call. This CDR3 has 15 amino acids. Trimming shortened V by 1 base and J by 7 bases, and 13 bases separated the two germline ends. Germline V gene sequence: CDR1 SGHDN, CDR2 FVKESK.

This sequence joins TRBV29-1 and TRBJ2-5; D is uncertain. Germline CDR1 is SQVTM and CDR2 is ANQGSEA. V was shortened by 5 bases and J by 5 bases, with 6 bases between the two germline ends. This CDR3 spans 10 amino acids. The CDR3 DNA follows: TGCAGCGTTCAATCGGAGACCCAGTACTTC. It encodes CSVQSETQYF.

The sample holds a few counts of this clonotype. The rearrangement links TRBV15 to TRBJ2-2; 13 nucleotides agree with TRBD2. Losses at the gene ends were 3 bases for V and 6 bases for J; bases not matched to a gene: 4. The germline V gene encodes CDR1 LNHNV and CDR2 YYDKDF (reference sequence). The CDR3 is 16 residues long. CDR3 in amino acids: CATSRPGLAGAGELFF. CDR3 coding DNA: TGTGCCACCAGCAGGCCCGGACTAGCGGGAGCCGGGGAGCTGTTTTTT. The variable domain in full, completed from reference TRBV15 and TRBJ2-2, reads DAMVIQNPRYQVTQFGKPVTLSCSQTLNHNVMYWYQQKSSQAPKLLFHYYDKDFNNEADTPDNFQSRRPNTSFCFLDIRSPGLGDTAMYLCATSRPGLAGAGELFFGEGSRLTVL.

V and J are TRBV4-1 and TRBJ2-5; 12 bases map to TRBD2. Germline lookup yields CDR1 MGHRA and CDR2 YSYEKL. V shed 6 bases, J shed 4 bases, and the junction held 3 bases outside the gene matches. The CDR3 consists of 14 residues. This CDR3 reads CASRTSGGGETQYF. CDR3 DNA sequence: TGCGCCAGCAGGACTAGCGGGGGCGGAGAGACCCAGTACTTC.

The rearrangement links TRBV11-2 to TRBJ1-1; D gene ambiguous. The V end was cut by 5 bases, the J end by 1 base, with 17 bases between. CDR3 length: 16 amino acids. The germline gives CDR1 SGHAT, CDR2 FQNNGV. The CDR3 reads CASSQFPRTANTEAFF. CDR3 coding DNA: TGTGCCAGCAGCCAATTCCCTAGGACGGCGAACACTGAAGCTTTCTTT.

The chain uses TRBV6-2 or TRBV6-3 and TRBJ1-6; D gene unclear. V shed 5 bases and J shed 0 bases, with 8 bases lying between them. Germline V gene data show CDR1 as MNHEY and CDR2 as SVGEGT. The CDR3 covers 15 residues. CDR3 nucleotide sequence: TGTGCCAGCAGTGGAGGGAGCTCCTATAATTCACCCCTCCACTTT. Protein product: CASSGGSSYNSPLHF.

This clonotype was found many times. The junction departs from the called germline gene at one end, perhaps through a read error. The chain employs TRBV5-1 and TRBJ2-2; D perhaps matches TRBD1 (9 bases). This CDR3 has 15 amino acids. Germline V gene lookup returns CDR1 SGHRS and CDR2 YFSETQ. CDR3 DNA sequence: TGTGCCAGCAGCGGGGGACAGGGGAACACCGGGGAGCTGTTTTTT. This sequence encodes CASSGGQGNTGELFF.

The rearrangement joins TRBV28 to TRBJ2-1; 8 bases are a match to TRBD1. Germline CDR1 MDHEN, CDR2 SYDVKM. Unmatched junction bases numbered 5, after V lost 6 bases and J lost 4 bases. The CDR3 is 14 amino acids. For the CDR3, the DNA is TGTGCCAGCAGCCCGGGACAGGAGTACAATGAGCAGTTCTTC. The encoded protein is CASSPGQEYNEQFF.

The chain combines TRBV2 with TRBJ1-5; 8 bases align to TRBD1. Germline assignment: CDR1 SNHLY and CDR2 FYNNEI. J lost 0 bases, V lost 7 bases, and 8 bases had no gene match. The CDR3 has 16 amino acids. The CDR3 coding sequence is TGTGCCAGCAACAGACAGGGGCCGTATAGCAATCAGCCCCAGCATTTT. This sequence encodes CASNRQGPYSNQPQHF.

This clonotype was seen only once. The CDR3: CSARPIGGQITGETQYF. In DNA form, the CDR3 reads TGCAGTGCTAGACCTATCGGGGGTCAAATAACGGGAGAGACCCAGTACTTC. The rearrangement links TRBV20-1 to TRBJ2-5; maybe TRBD2 (6 bases). Trimming left V 2 bases short and J 4 bases short, with 23 bases between. Germline CDR1 is DFQATT and CDR2 is SNEGSKA (reference sequence). The CDR3 length is 17 residues.

This clonotype was detected only a few times. This sequence joins TRBV24-1 and TRBJ2-1; 9 nucleotides match TRBD2. Germline-derived CDR1 and CDR2 are KGHDR and SFDVKD. This CDR3 has 16 residues. The ends lost 3 bases at V and 7 bases at J; junction bases unmatched: 9. The CDR3 DNA is TGTGCCACCAGTGATGGCGGGAGGGCCGCTAGGAATGAGCAGTTCTTC. Translating it yields CATSDGGRAARNEQFF.

Ten or more counts support this clonotype. This chain connects TRBV28 to TRBJ2-3; D not certain. The V and J ends lost 5 bases and 3 bases respectively, with 9 bases between them. The CDR3 sequence is 13 residues long. Germline CDR1 and CDR2: MDHEN and SYDVKM. CDR3 nucleotides: TGTGCCAGCAGTGTGGACGATACAGATACGCAGTATTTT. This gives the protein CASSVDDTDTQYF.

This clonotype was counted many times. The chain couples TRBV20-1 to TRBJ2-7; 14 bases agree with TRBD2. Germline trimming cut 3 bases from V and 4 bases from J; bases unmatched to any gene: 11. Germline V CDR1 and CDR2: DFQATT, SNEGSKA (reference sequence). The CDR3 is made up of 17 amino acids. The CDR3 region is CSARTSGRGLDVYEQYF. DNA of the CDR3: TGCAGTGCTAGGACTAGCGGGAGGGGTTTAGATGTGTACGAGCAGTACTTC.

The chain recombines TRBV2 with TRBJ2-3; 9 nucleotides agree with TRBD2. V shed 6 bases, J shed 0 bases, and the junction held 13 bases outside the gene matches. Germline V gives CDR1 SNHLY, CDR2 FYNNEI. The CDR3 loop spans 18 amino acids. The CDR3 protein is CASRGGLASFPSTDTQYF. The CDR3 DNA reads TGTGCCAGCAGAGGAGGACTAGCGAGCTTTCCTAGCACAGATACGCAGTATTTT.

The V gene is TRBV12-5, the J gene TRBJ2-2; TRBD2 matches 11 bases. The germline gives CDR1 LGHNT, CDR2 FRNRAP. CDR3 size: 16 residues. V shed 0 bases and J 7 bases; nucleotides not matched to a gene: 4. This chain's CDR3 is CASGLVSGTSGGELFF. In DNA form, the CDR3 reads TGTGCTAGTGGTTTGGTTTCCGGGACTAGCGGCGGGGAGCTGTTTTTT.

This clonotype showed up many times. The rearrangement links TRBV7-8 to TRBJ2-7; 7 bases match TRBD1. The CDR3 is made up of 14 amino acids. Germline V gene data show CDR1 as SGHVS and CDR2 as FQNEAQ. J was trimmed by 3 bases and V by 0 bases; bases with no gene match: 2. The CDR3 region has the DNA TGTGCCAGCAGCTTAGCGACAGGGTACTACGAGCAGTACTTC. This gives the protein CASSLATGYYEQYF.

The CDR3 nucleotides read TGTGCCAGTAGTATAGTTGGGGGGACAGCCACCTACGAGCAGTACTTC. Protein: CASSIVGGTATYEQYF. V and J are TRBV19 and TRBJ2-7; possibly TRBD1 for D (7 bases). Germline-derived CDR1 and CDR2 are LNHDA and SQIVND (reference sequence). The CDR3 contains 16 residues. Deletions cut 1 base from V and 2 bases from J, with 15 bases between.

Worth noting for this clonotype: A clone one base away is much larger, so this may be a read error. The rearrangement uses TRBV12-3 or TRBV12-4 and TRBJ2-7; D could derive from TRBD1 or TRBD2 (5 bases each). This CDR3 spans 14 amino acids. V lost 2 bases and J lost 0, with 8 bases in between. CDR3: CASSLRDHSYEQYF. The CDR3, as DNA: TGTGCCAGCAGTTTAAGGGACCACTCCTACGAGCAGTACTTC.